These T cell receptor beta chains were read from a single sample in a study of blood T cell repertoires in COVID-19. The assay was immunoSEQ multiplex PCR, and TCRdb's table has in-frame clones only and misses some. There are some 130,000 clones in the sample; roughly 86% occur only once, and over 10% lies in the top ten. Sequencing was carried out using peripheral blood. These receptors were obtained from a woman aged 70-85 years with COVID-19, enrolled during active disease. Both conserved end residues are part of each CDR3.

v_gene: TRBV18
j_gene: TRBJ1-6
CDR3aa: CASSPPSRENSPLHF

v_gene: TRBV2
j_gene: TRBJ1-2
CDR3aa: CACLRTGVYRYTF

v_gene: TRBV7-9
j_gene: TRBJ2-2
CDR3aa: CASSFGNTGELFF

v_gene: TRBV28
j_gene: TRBJ1-5
CDR3aa: CASSFTGQGQGGGPQHF

v_gene: TRBV10-3
j_gene: TRBJ2-1
CDR3aa: CAIRDRGGNEQFF

v_gene: TRBV6-1
j_gene: TRBJ1-6
CDR3aa: CASSGMDSSYNSPLHF

v_gene: TRBV4-1
j_gene: TRBJ2-3
CDR3aa: CASSQPPGITYTDTQYF

v_gene: TRBV13
j_gene: TRBJ2-7
CDR3aa: CASSSRLAGTYEQYF

v_gene: TRBV5-1
j_gene: TRBJ1-2
CDR3aa: CASSLDRGTYGYTF

v_gene: TRBV3-1/TRBV3-2
j_gene: TRBJ2-1
CDR3aa: CASSRDSGYNEQFF

v_gene: TRBV6-2/TRBV6-3
j_gene: TRBJ2-5
CDR3aa: CASSYSTVPAGGLETQYF

v_gene: TRBV5-1
j_gene: TRBJ1-1
CDR3aa: CASSLLGRGTEAFF

v_gene: TRBV18
j_gene: TRBJ2-4
CDR3aa: CASSPPRGLTKNIQYF

v_gene: TRBV18
j_gene: TRBJ2-7
CDR3aa: CASSPSGSDEQYF

v_gene: TRBV3-1/TRBV3-2
j_gene: TRBJ1-4
CDR3aa: CASSPGKRANEKLFF

v_gene: TRBV5-5
j_gene: TRBJ1-2
CDR3aa: CASSLVAQVTYGYTF

v_gene: TRBV7-9
j_gene: TRBJ2-1
CDR3aa: CASSLMSPLYNEQFF

v_gene: TRBV6-5
j_gene: TRBJ1-2
CDR3aa: CASTQDRGIYGYTF

v_gene: TRBV6-2/TRBV6-3
j_gene: TRBJ2-3
CDR3aa: CASSYAAGGLSDTQYF

v_gene: TRBV13
j_gene: TRBJ1-4
CDR3aa: CASSFLTSSEKLFF

v_gene: TRBV5-1
j_gene: TRBJ2-1
CDR3aa: CASSLRPGQGDGEQFF

v_gene: TRBV20-1
j_gene: TRBJ2-3
CDR3aa: CSASGGQGRTDTQYF

v_gene: TRBV6-5
j_gene: TRBJ2-1
CDR3aa: CASSSMTGGFDNEQFF

v_gene: TRBV4-2
j_gene: TRBJ1-2
CDR3aa: CASSPGGRGGSGYNYGYTF

v_gene: TRBV2
j_gene: TRBJ1-2
CDR3aa: CASAKQGLANYGYTF

v_gene: TRBV5-1
j_gene: TRBJ1-5
CDR3aa: CASSLGDRNQPQHF

v_gene: TRBV6-5
j_gene: TRBJ2-5
CDR3aa: CASSLGQGARETQYF

v_gene: TRBV5-1
j_gene: TRBJ2-2
CDR3aa: CASRSNPGLGAGELFF

v_gene: TRBV28
j_gene: TRBJ2-1
CDR3aa: CASSLDSYNEQFF

v_gene: TRBV19
j_gene: TRBJ2-1
CDR3aa: CASSMRRGDSYNEQFF

v_gene: TRBV11-3
j_gene: TRBJ2-3
CDR3aa: CASSLDAGGSLGDTQYF

v_gene: TRBV4-2
j_gene: TRBJ2-5
CDR3aa: CASSQDRGGLGETQYF

v_gene: TRBV9
j_gene: TRBJ1-3
CDR3aa: CASSTRTGGNGNTIYF

v_gene: TRBV29-1
j_gene: TRBJ2-3
CDR3aa: CSVALKTGGGDTQYF

v_gene: TRBV2
j_gene: TRBJ1-5
CDR3aa: CASSMTGPMFPQHF

v_gene: TRBV29-1
j_gene: TRBJ1-2
CDR3aa: CSVRLTGLGYTF

v_gene: TRBV7-2
j_gene: TRBJ2-7
CDR3aa: CASSPSGVLYEQYF

v_gene: TRBV7-8
j_gene: TRBJ1-6
CDR3aa: CASSPTGYGSPLHF

v_gene: TRBV6-1
j_gene: TRBJ2-3
CDR3aa: CASSERPGQGSDTQYF

v_gene: TRBV4-1
j_gene: TRBJ2-6
CDR3aa: CASSQDPNGVYGANVLTF

v_gene: TRBV5-4
j_gene: TRBJ1-1
CDR3aa: CASSLVSFTEAFF

v_gene: TRBV11-2
j_gene: TRBJ1-1
CDR3aa: CASSQDRLNTEAFF

v_gene: TRBV5-6
j_gene: TRBJ2-7
CDR3aa: CASSPWTGGYEQYF

v_gene: TRBV9
j_gene: TRBJ2-3
CDR3aa: CASSVEAGGPDTQYF

v_gene: TRBV3-1/TRBV3-2
j_gene: TRBJ2-1
CDR3aa: CASSPGTPSYNEQFF

v_gene: TRBV4-1
j_gene: TRBJ2-5
CDR3aa: CASSQAGGLAFWGETQYF

v_gene: TRBV6-1
j_gene: TRBJ1-3
CDR3aa: CASSPSSGNTIYF

v_gene: TRBV5-1
j_gene: TRBJ1-4
CDR3aa: CASSPGQGATNEKLFF

v_gene: TRBV28
j_gene: TRBJ1-1
CDR3aa: CASSAGGRMNTEAFF

v_gene: TRBV2
j_gene: TRBJ1-2
CDR3aa: CASSLEGNYGYTF

v_gene: TRBV6-6
j_gene: TRBJ2-2
CDR3aa: CASSRPQSGNTGELFF

v_gene: TRBV4-2
j_gene: TRBJ2-2
CDR3aa: CASSRGLPTGELFF

v_gene: TRBV7-8
j_gene: TRBJ2-2
CDR3aa: CASSLAIAGGLGELFF

v_gene: TRBV29-1
j_gene: TRBJ2-5
CDR3aa: CSVRTSGGAYF

v_gene: TRBV19
j_gene: TRBJ2-1
CDR3aa: CASTSSGLAGTGRNEQFF

v_gene: TRBV5-1
j_gene: TRBJ2-3
CDR3aa: CASSPIGTDTQYF

v_gene: TRBV28
j_gene: TRBJ1-2
CDR3aa: CASSSSLTGGGYTF

v_gene: TRBV19
j_gene: TRBJ2-7
CDR3aa: CASSMLDRGYEQYF

v_gene: TRBV3-1/TRBV3-2
j_gene: TRBJ1-2
CDR3aa: CASSQQGLRGYTF

v_gene: TRBV4-2
j_gene: TRBJ2-7
CDR3aa: CASSQAGQGEVYEQYF